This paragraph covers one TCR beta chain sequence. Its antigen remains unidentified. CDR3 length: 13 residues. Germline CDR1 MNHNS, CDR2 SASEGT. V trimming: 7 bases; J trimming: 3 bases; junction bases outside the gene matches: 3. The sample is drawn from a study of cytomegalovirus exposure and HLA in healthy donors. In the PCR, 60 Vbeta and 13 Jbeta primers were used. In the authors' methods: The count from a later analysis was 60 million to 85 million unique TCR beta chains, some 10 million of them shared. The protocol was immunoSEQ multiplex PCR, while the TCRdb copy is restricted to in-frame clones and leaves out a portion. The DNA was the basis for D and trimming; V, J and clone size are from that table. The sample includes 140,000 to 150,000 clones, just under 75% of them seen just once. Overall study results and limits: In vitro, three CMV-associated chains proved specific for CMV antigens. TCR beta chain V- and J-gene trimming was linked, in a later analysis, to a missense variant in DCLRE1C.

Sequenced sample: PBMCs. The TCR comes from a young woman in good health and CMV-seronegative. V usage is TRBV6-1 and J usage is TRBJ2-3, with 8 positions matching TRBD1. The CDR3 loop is CASNRGTTDTQYF. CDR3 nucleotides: TGTGCCAGCAACAGGGGGACTACAGATACGCAGTATTTT.